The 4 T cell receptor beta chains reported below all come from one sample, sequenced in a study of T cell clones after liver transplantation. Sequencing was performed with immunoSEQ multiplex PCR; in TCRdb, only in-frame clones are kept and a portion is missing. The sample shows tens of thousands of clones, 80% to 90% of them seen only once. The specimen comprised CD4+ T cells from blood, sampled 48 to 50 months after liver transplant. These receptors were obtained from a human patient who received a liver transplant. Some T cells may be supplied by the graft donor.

CDR3: CASSRGEGFYNEQFF. The CDR3 nucleotides read TGTGCCAGCAGCCGAGGGGAGGGTTTCTACAATGAGCAGTTCTTC. The genes are TRBV7-3 and TRBJ2-1; 7 nucleotides align to TRBD2. Trimming took 5 bases from V and 3 from J; bases not matched to a gene: 7. The CDR3 has 15 amino acids. CDR1 is SGHTA and CDR2 is FQGTGA in the germline V gene. Full variable domain (missing parts from reference TRBV7-3 and TRBJ2-1): GAGVSQTPSNKVTEKGKYVELRCDPISGHTALYWYRQSLGQGPEFLIYFQGTGAADDSGLPNDRFFAVRPEGSVSTLKIQRTERGDSAVYLCASSRGEGFYNEQFFGPGTRLTVL.

The CDR3 is CASRGGGDEKLFF. The CDR3 nucleotides read TGTGCCAGCAGAGGAGGGGGCGATGAAAAACTGTTTTTT. V usage is TRBV7-2 and J usage is TRBJ1-4, with 7 bases matching TRBD1. V was clipped by 6 bases and J by 6 bases; unmatched bases: 4. CDR1 and CDR2 from the germline V gene are SGHTA and FQGNSA. The CDR3 has 13 amino acids.

The CDR3 protein is CASSLGGPHGKNIQYF. CDR3 in DNA: TGTGCCAGCAGCTTAGGGGGGCCTCATGGCAAAAACATTCAGTACTTC. J is TRBJ2-4 and V is TRBV7-2; D perhaps matches TRBD1 (6 bases). The CDR3 consists of 16 residues. CDR1 is SGHTA and CDR2 is FQGNSA in the germline V gene. Trimming took 1 base from V and 3 from J, leaving 13 bases between them.

CDR3 nucleotide sequence: TGTGCCATCGGTGGCGGGGTCAACTATGGCTACACCTTC. Translation: CAIGGGVNYGYTF. The chain recombines TRBV6-5 with TRBJ1-2; D gene unclear. The CDR3 covers 13 residues. Trimming took 10 bases from V and 2 from J, leaving 14 bases between them. CDR1 MNHEY and CDR2 SVGAGI come from the germline V gene.